The sequence of this T cell receptor beta chain was determined in a study of blood T cell repertoires in COVID-19 (dated by TCRdb to about 2020). Turning to the overall study: Samples covering the acute and convalescent phases of COVID-19 were provided by collaborators in the United States, Italy and Spain. Deeply sampled blood TCRbeta repertoires from subjects exposed to, actively infected with, or recovered from COVID-19 were included in the dataset. The prospective study material was composed of cDNA or gDNA derived from T cells, B-cell-depleted T cells, or PBMCs. Nearly every sample came with metadata listing a de-identified subject ID, COVID-19 status, age in years and sex. Samples were obtained from the ongoing ImmuneRACE study (first 160 participants) and from over a thousand subjects provided by 6 global collaborators. The repertoires were made available in a free public database intended to serve as a resource for research on the immune response to SARS-CoV-2. Where available, HLA class I and class II types were obtained from metadata supplied by the sample provider rather than from assay-based typing. The investigation overall reported the following: How much clinical and demographic metadata was included differed by source and by participant, and the metadata was provided uncurated.

Counted from cysteine to phenylalanine, this CDR3 has 16 amino acids. CDR3 DNA is the only sequence kept; it has 48 bases, read in frame from the first base. Unmatched junction bases come to 6, with V trimmed by 5 bases and J by 4 bases. Looking up the germline V gene yields CDR1 SGHNT and CDR2 YENEEA. About this clone: Its recognized antigen is unknown. No much larger clone is present one base from it, and per-base qualities are unavailable.

TCRbeta CDR3 regions were amplified from genomic DNA by means of the immunoSEQ Assay, a bias-controlled multiplex PCR. Turning to the authors' computational methods: The number of nucleated cells in each sample was estimated by amplification of reference gene primers within the assay. To quantify the absolute abundance of each unique TCRbeta CDR3 rearrangement, sequence reads were collapsed and filtered. For each sample, productive Simpson clonality was calculated as the square root of Simpson's diversity index over productive rearrangements. Not all clones reach the TCRdb copy of this immuneACCESS table, which keeps in-frame sequences only. Checked studies attribute under half of the gap to unresolved V genes and leave the rest unexplained. Clone size and V and J calls were adopted from that table, with D and trimming inferred from the DNA. The table for this sample lists 180,000 or so clones; 80% to 90% of them were counted only once. The top ten clones comprise 2.5% to 3.5% of the sample.

Whole blood was collected in K2EDTA tubes by collaborating institutions according to the institutions' own protocols. For TCRbeta analysis, collaborators shipped samples in one of three forms: frozen whole blood, isolated PBMCs, or DNA extracted from either of those sample types. The TCR was taken from a man between 60 and 75 years old with acute or convalescent COVID-19. The sequence joins TRBV11-3 to TRBJ2-5, with 14 junctional bases fitting TRBD2. Sequenced input: peripheral blood. This receptor carries the CDR3 CASSQGLAGVGETQYF. DNA sequence: TGTGCCAGCAGCCAGGGACTAGCGGGAGTAGGAGAGACCCAGTACTTC.